These T cell receptor beta chains were read from a single sample in a study of cytomegalovirus exposure and HLA in healthy donors. The data were produced by immunoSEQ multiplex PCR, yet TCRdb's version contains in-frame clones alone and is incomplete. The data show about 130,000 clones, with roughly 80% seen just once and roughly 4.1% held by the top ten. Source material: PBMCs. The receptors shown here come from a man aged 18 to 30 in good health and CMV-seropositive. Both conserved end residues are part of each CDR3. Each record gives: J gene, clone size, V gene, D gene, CDR3 protein, CDR3 DNA. The D gene is left open where the match is weak. Size is stated for part of the rows, as once, few or many counts, or as a class when the clone is expanded.

TRBJ1-2 | few | TRBV6-6 | TRBD1 | CASSITWDRGSYGYTF | TGTGCCAGCAGCATAACCTGGGACAGGGGAAGCTATGGCTACACCTTC
TRBJ1-1 | once | TRBV12-5 | . | CASGFYPGEAFF | TGTGCTAGTGGTTTTTATCCAGGGGAGGCTTTCTTT
TRBJ2-1 | . | TRBV5-1 | TRBD1 | CASSLAGGDYNEQFF | TGCGCCAGCAGCTTGGCAGGGGGAGATTACAATGAGCAGTTCTTC
TRBJ1-6 | . | TRBV19 | . | CASSIDTGIAYNSPLHF | TGTGCCAGTAGTATAGACACAGGGATTGCCTATAATTCACCCCTCCACTTT
TRBJ1-3 | few | TRBV5-1 | TRBD1 | CASSSGQGPGNTIYF | TGCGCCAGCAGCTCGGGACAGGGGCCTGGAAACACCATATATTTT
TRBJ1-3 | . | TRBV5-1 | . | CASSLGRQDSGNTIYF | TGCGCCAGCAGCTTGGGGCGACAGGACTCTGGAAACACCATATATTTT
TRBJ2-7 | . | TRBV4-3 | TRBD2 | CASSQFTSGSSYEQYF | TGCGCCAGCAGCCAATTCACTAGCGGGAGCTCCTACGAGCAGTACTTC
TRBJ2-2 | . | TRBV4-3 | TRBD2 | CASSQVTSGRESTGELFF | TGCGCCAGCAGCCAAGTTACTAGCGGGAGGGAGAGCACCGGGGAGCTGTTTTTT
TRBJ1-3 | . | TRBV5-1 | TRBD1 | CASRATGGAGNTIYF | TGCGCCAGCAGGGCAACAGGGGGAGCTGGAAACACCATATATTTT
TRBJ1-5 | . | TRBV6-1 | TRBD1 | CASRPGTGRYQPQHF | TGTGCCAGCAGACCGGGGACAGGGAGGTATCAGCCCCAGCATTTT
TRBJ2-3 | . | TRBV5-1 | . | CASSLRGRDTQYF | TGCGCCAGCAGCTTGCGGGGGAGGGATACGCAGTATTTT
TRBJ1-1 | once | TRBV6-6 | TRBD1 | CASTHNRGTEAFF | TGTGCCAGCACTCACAACAGGGGAACTGAAGCTTTCTTT
TRBJ2-1 | . | TRBV5-4 | TRBD2 | CASSLVSGRSNEQFF | TGTGCCAGCAGCTTGGTTAGCGGGAGGTCCAATGAGCAGTTCTTC
TRBJ1-1 | . | TRBV6-5 | . | CASSSTNTVEAFF | TGTGCCAGCAGTTCTACGAATACAGTTGAAGCTTTCTTT
TRBJ2-1 | . | TRBV14 | . | CASSSGYSSYNEQFF | TGTGCCAGCAGCTCCGGGTATAGCTCCTACAATGAGCAGTTCTTC
TRBJ1-2 | . | TRBV2 | TRBD1 | CASRVLGQGPNYGYTF | TGTGCCAGCAGGGTCCTAGGACAGGGGCCTAACTATGGCTACACCTTC
TRBJ2-5 | . | TRBV30 | . | CAWSVLGTAGETQYF | TGTGCCTGGAGTGTACTAGGAACAGCCGGGGAGACCCAGTACTTC
TRBJ1-5 | few | TRBV7-2 | TRBD1 | CASSHEGGAGQPQHF | TGTGCCAGCAGCCACGAAGGGGGCGCCGGTCAGCCCCAGCATTTT